This TCR beta chain was identified during a study of T cell changes during pregnancy in multiple sclerosis (dated by TCRdb to about 2019). Regarding the study in general: The study examined how the T cell repertoire changed over the course of pregnancy in women with multiple sclerosis.

As to this clone: What this receptor recognizes is not known. No per-base quality is available; no much larger clone lies one base away.

Library method: the immunoSEQ multiplex PCR assay. TCRdb's version of the immuneACCESS table is confined to in-frame rearrangements and falls short of the full clone set. An unresolved V gene accounts for under half of the shortfall where checked; the remainder is of unknown origin. The sample table lists more than 90,000 clones, 92% of them with a count of one. Jointly, the top ten make up less than 2% of the sample. Trimming removed 7 bases from V and 4 bases from J; the gene matches leave 6 bases unexplained. The germline V gene specifies SQVTM as CDR1 and ANQGSEA as CDR2. From the cysteine through the phenylalanine, the CDR3 covers 12 amino acids. The read is trimmed to its CDR3 DNA, 36 bases read in frame from base 1.

The sequencing here drew on peripheral blood, taken in the third trimester of pregnancy. In this chain, TRBV29-1 is recombined with TRBJ1-2; TRBD1 agrees with 7 junctional bases. The sequence was collected from a female donor with multiple sclerosis, enrolled in a pregnancy study. The CDR3 protein sequence reads: CSATTGAYGYTF. Read as DNA, the sequence is TGCAGCGCCACTACAGGGGCCTATGGCTACACCTTC.